One and the same sample provided the 10 T cell receptor beta chains below, sequenced in a study of T cell repertoires in cytomegalovirus infection. Their cognate antigens are unknown. TCRdb fed the reads into MiXCR, producing one record per CDR3 protein. The sample lists about 150,000 distinct CDR3 sequences; more than 25% were seen once. Sequencing used CD8+ T cells from cultured PBMCs, obtained from culture after CMV antigen stimulation. All receptors derive from a human donor in good health (CMV status not recorded). Some clones in this sample may be carry-over from other donors' samples.

This clonotype was seen ten or more times. The V and J genes are TRBV5-6 and TRBJ2-7; TRBD1 agrees at 7 bases. Germline assignment: CDR1 SGHDT and CDR2 YYEEEE. The CDR3 length is 15 residues. With V trimmed by 4 bases and J by 4 bases, 11 bases remained unmatched. The CDR3 is CASSPWGRGLYEQYF. The CDR3 DNA reads TGTGCCAGCAGCCCGTGGGGCAGGGGGTTATACGAGCAGTACTTC. Full variable domain (rest looked up from reference TRBV5-6 and TRBJ2-7): DAGVTQSPTHLIKTRGQQVTLRCSPKSGHDTVSWYQQALGQGPQFIFQYYEEEERQRGNFPDRFSGHQFPNYSSELNVNALLLGDSALYLCASSPWGRGLYEQYFGPGTRLTVT.

The chain links TRBV7-9 to TRBJ2-5; D call uncertain. V was pared by 2 bases and J by 3 bases, with 7 bases between. CDR3 length: 13 amino acids. In germline, CDR1 is SEHNR, CDR2 FQNEAQ (reference sequence). The CDR3 coding sequence is TGTGCCAGCAGCTTAAGTCCAGAAGAGACCCAGTACTTC. Translating gives CASSLSPEETQYF.

This sequence joins TRBV24-1 and TRBJ2-3; 9 bases line up with TRBD1. The germline V gene has CDR1 KGHDR and CDR2 SFDVKD. CDR3 length: 14 residues. Unmatched junction bases numbered 2, after V lost 7 bases and J lost 1 base. Here the CDR3 reads CATRDRGGTDTQYF. The CDR3, as DNA: TGTGCCACCAGGGACAGGGGCGGCACAGATACGCAGTATTTT.

This sequence joins TRBV12-5 and TRBJ2-3, with 7 bases fitting TRBD2. Unmatched junction bases numbered 21, after V lost 8 bases and J lost 1 base. The CDR3 consists of 19 residues. CDR1 is LGHNT, CDR2 FRNRAP, per germline. This chain's CDR3 is CASSPPSSVRDYRTDTQYF. In nucleotides, the CDR3 is TGTGCTAGTAGTCCCCCGTCTTCTGTTCGGGACTACCGCACAGATACGCAGTATTTT.

This clonotype has more than one count but fewer than ten. This chain uses TRBV6-1 with TRBJ2-1; 10 nucleotides agree with TRBD1. CDR1 and CDR2 (germline): MNHNS, SASEGT. The CDR3 sequence is 16 residues long. The V segment lost 3 bases and the J segment 10 bases; nucleotides outside the gene matches: 12. CDR3 bases: TGTGCCAGCAGTGACCCCGTTGGACAGGGGGTCTTGGAGCAGTTCTTC. It translates to CASSDPVGQGVLEQFF.

Here the CDR3 reads CASSVVGTPTDTQYF. CDR3 in DNA: TGTGCCAGCAGCGTAGTCGGGACTCCCACAGATACGCAGTATTTT. V is TRBV9 and J is TRBJ2-3; a possible D gene is TRBD2 (6 bases). Between the trimmed V and J ends, which lost 0 bases and 2 bases, there was a span of 10 bases. The CDR3 spans 15 residues. CDR1 SGDLS and CDR2 YYNGEE come from the germline V gene.

About this clonotype itself: A read error may explain this, as a much larger clone is one base away. The genes are TRBV7-9 and TRBJ1-1; D uncertain. The CDR3 extends over 12 amino acids. Trimming stripped 1 base from V and 2 bases from J, with 2 bases between. Germline lookup yields CDR1 SEHNR and CDR2 FQNEAQ (reference sequence). The CDR3 here is CASSLDNTEAFF. Written as DNA, the CDR3 is TGTGCCAGCAGCTTAGACAACACTGAAGCTTTCTTT. Full variable domain (outside the CDR3, taken from reference TRBV7-9 and TRBJ1-1): DTGVSQNPRHKITKRGQNVTFRCDPISEHNRLYWYRQTLGQGPEFLTYFQNEAQLEKSRLLSDRFSAERPKGSFSTLEIQRTEQGDSAMYLCASSLDNTEAFFGQGTRLTVV.

J is TRBJ2-5 and V is TRBV6-6; unclear D gene. Trimming removed 0 bases from V and 4 bases from J, with 9 bases in between. Per germline, CDR1 MNHNY and CDR2 SVGAGI (reference sequence). There are 14 residues in the CDR3. The chain's CDR3 is CASSYSWGLETQYF. In nucleotides, the CDR3 is TGTGCCAGCAGTTACTCATGGGGTCTAGAGACCCAGTACTTC.

This chain uses TRBV9 with TRBJ2-7; D perhaps matches TRBD1 (6 bases). The V end lost 3 bases, the J end lost 0 bases, and 7 bases lay between the germline ends. There are 13 residues in the CDR3. Germline CDR1 is SGDLS and CDR2 is YYNGEE. For the CDR3, the DNA is TGTGCCAGCAGCGAACAGGGCTCCTACGAGCAGTACTTC. It is translated as CASSEQGSYEQYF.

This clonotype was seen only a few times. This sequence joins TRBV6-1 and TRBJ1-5; tentatively, D is TRBD1 (6 bases). CDR1 is MNHNS, CDR2 SASEGT, per germline. The CDR3 length is 15 residues. Trimming pared 6 bases from V and 1 base from J, leaving 13 bases between. DNA for the CDR3: TGTGCCAGCAGCCCACAGGGAGGGAGCAATCAGCCCCAGCATTTT. Amino acids: CASSPQGGSNQPQHF.